This T cell receptor (beta chain) was sequenced during a study of human T cells and chemical hapten exposure. As for time point: patch test 2, 6 weeks after DPC sensitization. Treatment reported: therapeutic diphenylcyclopropenone sensitization with weekly scalp DPC. This clonotype has a handful of counts. V lost 0 bases, J lost 4 bases, and 4 bases stayed unmatched. The CDR3 is 16 amino acids. Germline CDR1 reads KGHSH; CDR2 reads LQKENI. TCRdb re-called the RACE reads with MiXCR, one entry per CDR3 protein. The data hold approximately 91,000 distinct CDR3 sequences, with roughly 10% observed a single time.

The chain combines TRBV18 with TRBJ1-1; TRBD1 matches 11 bases. This receptor was obtained from a man between 18 and 35 years old with alopecia areata. Some clones in this sample may be carry-over from other donors' samples. The specimen comprised whole blood, sampled in connection with sensitization to the hapten diphenylcyclopropenone (DPC). The DNA for the CDR3 is TGTGCCAGCTCACCACCGGGACAGGGGGGTCCCACTGAAGCTTTCTTT. This gives the protein CASSPPGQGGPTEAFF.